A selection of T cell receptor beta chains follows, all from one sample in a study of beta chain features in type 1 diabetes. Sequencing used immunoSEQ multiplex PCR; TCRdb keeps in-frame clones, though not all of them. Of 640,000 or so clones listed, 13% are singletons. Material for sequencing was naive CD4+ T cells from blood. Receptors were obtained from a man between 18 and 35 years old with type 1 diabetes. The CDR3 runs from the conserved cysteine through the conserved F or W. The D gene is left open where the match is weak. The listing skips clone size in some rows; elsewhere it reads once, few, many or a size class.

CDR3aa | CDR3nt | d_gene | j_gene | len | v_gene | abundance
CASSWDRGTDTQYF | TGTGCCAGCAGTTGGGACAGGGGTACAGATACGCAGTATTTT | TRBD1 | TRBJ2-3 | 14 | TRBV2 | NA
CASSQANSVRAGGSYNEQFF | TGTGCCAGCAGCCAAGCGAATTCGGTCAGGGCCGGGGGGTCCTACAATGAGCAGTTCTTC | TRBD2 | TRBJ2-1 | 20 | TRBV4-2 | few
CASSQGGTNEKLFF | TGCGCCAGCAGCCAGGGTGGCACTAATGAAAAACTGTTTTTT | NA | TRBJ1-4 | 14 | TRBV5-1 | few
CASTKRGTIYNEQFF | TGTGCCAGCACTAAGAGGGGGACGATCTACAATGAGCAGTTCTTC | NA | TRBJ2-1 | 15 | TRBV5-6 | NA
CASSVGRGGYGYTF | TGTGCCAGCAGCGTAGGCAGGGGTGGGTATGGCTACACCTTC | NA | TRBJ1-2 | 14 | TRBV9 | NA
CASSPGTGGYEQFF | TGTGCCAGCAGCCCGGGGACAGGGGGCTATGAGCAGTTCTTC | TRBD1 | TRBJ2-1 | 14 | TRBV7-9 | NA
CASSLDRGSNSPLHF | TGTGCCAGCAGCTTAGATAGGGGGAGCAATTCACCCCTCCACTTT | NA | TRBJ1-6 | 15 | TRBV11-2 | few
CASGQFSFYNEQFF | TGTGCCAGCGGGCAGTTTTCCTTCTACAATGAGCAGTTCTTC | NA | TRBJ2-1 | 14 | TRBV6-1 | NA
CASSDGDRGNYGYTF | TGTGCCAGCAGTGACGGGGACAGGGGCAACTATGGCTACACCTTC | TRBD1 | TRBJ1-2 | 15 | TRBV25-1 | few
CASSLGGTDTQYF | TGTGCCAGCAGCTTGGGGGGCACAGATACGCAGTATTTT | NA | TRBJ2-3 | 13 | TRBV5-8 | NA
CASSGLAGKAVGETQYF | TGTGCCAGCAGTGGACTAGCGGGGAAGGCGGTAGGCGAGACCCAGTACTTC | TRBD2 | TRBJ2-5 | 17 | TRBV6-1 | NA